Detailed here is one TCR beta chain. What it recognizes is unknown. The junction departs from germline at one end; a sequencing error may be responsible. The method for making cDNA was 5'RACE, and it used 10-nucleotide random UMIs. TCRdb re-derived calls from the 5' RACE reads in MiXCR, one entry per CDR3 protein. The sample holds 45,000 to 50,000 distinct CDR3 sequences, 4% to 5.5% seen once. The unsorted libraries were produced from 2 million PBMCs held at -80 C. These data are taken from a study of neurological immune-mediated disorders. Across the whole study: Multiple sclerosis patients numbered approximately 35, with approximately 30 relapsing-remitting and 3 secondary progressive.

Study-wide results and limits: Across subjects, no CDR3 amino acid sequence appeared in expanded clones of more than one subject, a finding that suggested private repertoires in all groups.

Germline CDR1 MNHEY, CDR2 SVGEGT. CDR3 length: 18 amino acids. The chain has TRBV6-2 or TRBV6-3 and TRBJ1-5; 7 bases map to TRBD1. Sequenced input: PBMCs. The clonotype comes from a woman aged 55-70 years with multiple sclerosis. For the CDR3, the DNA is TGTGCCAGCAGTTTACCAGGGGGAACGTTACGAAGCAATCAGCCCCAGAATTTT. Translating gives CASSLPGGTLRSNQPQNF.